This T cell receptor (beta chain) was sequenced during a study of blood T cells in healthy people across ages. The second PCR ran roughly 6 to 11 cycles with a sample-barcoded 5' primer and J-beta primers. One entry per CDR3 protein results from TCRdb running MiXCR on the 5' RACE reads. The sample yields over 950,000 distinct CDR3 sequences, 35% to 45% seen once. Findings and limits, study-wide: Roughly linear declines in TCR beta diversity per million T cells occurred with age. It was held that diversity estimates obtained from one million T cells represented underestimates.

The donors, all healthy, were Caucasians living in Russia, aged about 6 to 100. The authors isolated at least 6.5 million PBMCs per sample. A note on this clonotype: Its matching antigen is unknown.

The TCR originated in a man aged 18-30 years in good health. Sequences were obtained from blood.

The CDR3 nucleotides are TGCAGTGCCAACGAGGGGACAGGGGACCACCTTAGCTCCTATAATTCACCCCTCCACTTT. Its translation is CSANEGTGDHLSSYNSPLHF. This sequence joins TRBV20-1 and TRBJ1-6; the match to TRBD1 covers 10 bases. Germline CDR1 reads DFQATT; CDR2 reads SNEGSKA (reference sequence). With V trimmed by 6 bases and J by 0 bases, 17 bases remained unmatched. CDR3 length equals 20 residues.